The source of this T cell receptor beta chain is a study of blood T cell repertoires in COVID-19. Background on the study: In each case, the material was cDNA or gDNA derived from T cells, B-cell-depleted T cells, or PBMCs.

This CDR3 comprises 14 residues. Original data processing: Quantification of nucleated cells was approximated via reference gene primer amplification. Some clones are missing from TCRdb's copy, which holds only in-frame ones; the method was immunoSEQ multiplex PCR. The V and J calls and clone size are taken from that table; D and trimming were inferred from the DNA. The profile shows fewer than 250,000 clones, roughly nine tenths of them singletons. The chain is built from TRBV7-5 and TRBJ1-6. TRBV7-5 is a recognized pseudogene. This sequence was found in an older woman who had recovered from COVID-19. The sample consisted of peripheral blood. Here the CDR3 DNA reads TGTGCCAGAAGCTGTAGAGGGCTTGTTCGCCCCCTCCACTTT. Amino acids: CARSCRGLVRPLHF.